These T cell receptor beta chains were read from a single sample in a study of blood T cell repertoires in COVID-19. Sequencing was performed with immunoSEQ multiplex PCR; in TCRdb, only in-frame clones are kept and a portion is missing. Found here are about 200,000 clones, roughly 86% of them singletons; the top ten hold approximately 1.5%. The sequenced sample consisted of peripheral blood. The receptors stem from a man in his late teens or twenties with active or convalescent COVID-19. Both conserved end residues are part of each CDR3. Each record gives: J gene, D gene, V gene, clone size, CDR3 protein, CDR3 DNA. The D gene is left open where the match is weak. Size is stated for part of the rows, as once, few or many counts, or as a class when the clone is expanded.

TRBJ1-3,TRBD1,TRBV6-6,.,CASRTDRDSGNTIYF,TGTGCCAGCAGAACGGACAGGGACTCTGGAAACACCATATATTTT
TRBJ1-1,.,TRBV5-1,.,CASSFRSGRMNTEAFF,TGCGCCAGCAGCTTCCGATCAGGGAGGATGAACACTGAAGCTTTCTTT
TRBJ2-3,TRBD2,TRBV7-2,.,CASSPQASGSDTQYF,TGTGCCAGCAGCCCCCAAGCTAGCGGGAGCGATACGCAGTATTTT
TRBJ2-7,.,TRBV2,.,CASGQYYEQYF,TGTGCCAGCGGACAGTACTACGAGCAGTACTTC
TRBJ1-2,.,TRBV6-5,.,CASSGGGYTF,TGTGCCAGCAGCGGCGGGGGCTACACCTTC
TRBJ1-2,TRBD1,TRBV27,.,CASSLQTGDGYTF,TGTGCCAGCAGTTTACAGACAGGGGACGGCTACACCTTC
TRBJ2-5,TRBD2,TRBV3-1/TRBV3-2,.,CASSPSFGGAWETQYF,TGTGCCAGCAGCCCGTCTTTCGGGGGGGCATGGGAGACCCAGTACTTC
TRBJ2-3,.,TRBV7-3,.,CASSLIPRADTQYF,TGTGCCAGCAGCTTAATTCCGCGGGCAGATACGCAGTATTTT
TRBJ1-2,TRBD1,TRBV7-9,.,CASSLQDRVGYTF,TGTGCCAGCAGCTTACAGGACAGGGTTGGCTACACCTTC
TRBJ2-7,.,TRBV12-5,.,CASGQLGYEQYF,TGTGCTAGTGGTCAACTAGGGTACGAGCAGTACTTC
TRBJ2-5,TRBD2,TRBV7-6,.,CASSHTSGGDKETQYF,TGTGCCAGCAGCCATACTAGCGGGGGGGACAAAGAGACCCAGTACTTC
TRBJ2-5,TRBD2,TRBV5-4,.,CASSLVSSGWETQYF,TGTGCCAGCAGCTTGGTCTCTAGCGGTTGGGAGACCCAGTACTTC
TRBJ1-2,.,TRBV10-3,.,CAISGTDPPNYGYTF,TGTGCCATCAGTGGGACAGACCCTCCTAACTATGGCTACACCTTC
TRBJ2-5,.,TRBV10-2,.,CASSGFGGGRETQYF,TGCGCCAGCAGTGGGTTTGGTGGCGGCCGAGAGACCCAGTACTTC
TRBJ2-6,.,TRBV4-1,.,CASSQTPAGAGANVLTF,TGCGCCAGCAGCCAAACCCCCGCAGGGGCGGGGGCCAACGTCCTGACTTTC
TRBJ2-7,TRBD1,TRBV19,.,CASSIGQGEYEQYF,TGTGCCAGTAGTATCGGACAGGGGGAGTACGAGCAGTACTTC
TRBJ2-3,TRBD2,TRBV7-9,.,CASSFSGGGTDTQYF,TGTGCCAGCAGCTTTAGCGGGGGAGGTACAGATACGCAGTATTTT
TRBJ1-1,.,TRBV12-3/TRBV12-4,.,CASSLAANTEAFF,TGTGCCAGCAGTTTAGCGGCGAACACTGAAGCTTTCTTT
TRBJ1-4,TRBD1,TRBV5-1,.,CASSPRDSGVNEKLFF,TGCGCCAGCAGCCCCCGGGACAGCGGCGTAAATGAAAAACTGTTTTTT
TRBJ1-2,.,TRBV2,.,CASSWGDYSNYGYTF,TGTGCCAGCAGTTGGGGGGACTACTCTAACTATGGCTACACCTTC
TRBJ2-1,TRBD2,TRBV30,.,CAWSVGLAGEQFF,TGTGCCTGGAGTGTCGGACTAGCTGGTGAGCAGTTCTTC
TRBJ2-7,.,TRBV27,.,CASSFRGTLTYEQYF,TGTGCCAGCAGTTTCCGAGGGACACTCACCTACGAGCAGTACTTC
TRBJ1-6,.,TRBV13,.,CASSLGGRVGNNSPLHF,TGTGCCAGCAGCTTAGGCGGGAGGGTCGGAAATAATTCACCCCTCCACTTT
TRBJ2-3,.,TRBV27,.,CASRRGRDTQYF,TGTGCCAGCAGACGGGGGAGGGATACGCAGTATTTT
TRBJ2-3,.,TRBV9,.,CASSVLEGTDTQYF,TGTGCCAGCAGCGTGCTGGAGGGAACAGATACGCAGTATTTT
TRBJ2-7,.,TRBV6-5,.,CASMQGDLHEQYF,TGTGCCAGCATGCAGGGGGACTTGCACGAGCAGTACTTC
TRBJ2-5,TRBD1,TRBV18,.,CASSPSLQGARETQYF,TGTGCCAGCTCACCATCCTTACAGGGGGCAAGAGAGACCCAGTACTTC
TRBJ2-5,TRBD2,TRBV2,.,CASLLADRETQYF,TGTGCCAGCCTCCTAGCGGACCGAGAGACCCAGTACTTC
TRBJ2-1,TRBD2,TRBV19,.,CASTRGDLSNEQFF,TGTGCCAGTACCCGGGGGGACTTATCAAATGAGCAGTTCTTC
TRBJ1-2,.,TRBV5-4,.,CASSFWAGINYGYTF,TGTGCCAGCAGCTTCTGGGCAGGGATAAACTATGGCTACACCTTC
TRBJ2-7,TRBD1,TRBV19,.,CASSNPGQGYEQYF,TGTGCCAGTAGTAATCCGGGACAGGGCTACGAGCAGTACTTC
TRBJ1-6,.,TRBV2,.,CASTPGGSSYNSPLHF,TGTGCCAGCACCCCGGGGGGGAGCTCCTATAATTCACCCCTCCACTTT
TRBJ2-1,TRBD1,TRBV18,.,CASSPDSDRSYNEQFF,TGTGCCAGCTCACCCGATTCGGACAGGAGCTACAATGAGCAGTTCTTC
TRBJ2-1,.,TRBV2,.,CASRLTGTYNEQFF,TGTGCCAGCAGACTCACAGGAACCTACAATGAGCAGTTCTTC
TRBJ2-7,TRBD2,TRBV14,.,CASSQDALAGDEQYF,TGTGCCAGCAGCCAAGATGCGCTAGCGGGAGACGAGCAGTACTTC
TRBJ2-1,TRBD2,TRBV5-6,.,CASSSTLAGGYNEQFF,TGTGCCAGCAGCTCGACCCTAGCGGGGGGGTACAATGAGCAGTTCTTC
TRBJ2-7,TRBD2,TRBV25-1,.,CASSVTRASGIYEQYF,TGTGCCAGCAGTGTCACCCGGGCTAGCGGGATATACGAGCAGTACTTC
TRBJ2-1,.,TRBV4-1,.,CASSQDGGTANEQFF,TGCGCCAGCAGCCAAGATGGGGGCACAGCGAATGAGCAGTTCTTC
TRBJ2-7,TRBD1,TRBV6-8,.,CASSPADRGFRGFYEQYF,TGTGCCAGCAGTCCGGCGGACAGGGGGTTTAGGGGTTTTTACGAGCAGTACTTC
TRBJ1-2,.,TRBV5-1,once,CASGAGTNYGYTF,TGCGCCAGCGGAGCAGGGACAAACTATGGCTACACCTTC
TRBJ2-5,.,TRBV6-2/TRBV6-3,.,CASSQKETQYF,TGTGCCAGCAGTCAAAAAGAGACCCAGTACTTC
TRBJ2-3,.,TRBV9,.,CASSVGVSPVRGTDTQYF,TGTGCCAGCAGCGTAGGAGTTAGCCCGGTTCGGGGCACAGATACGCAGTATTTT
TRBJ2-1,TRBD2,TRBV7-3,.,CASSLGILAGGQNNEQFF,TGTGCCAGCAGCTTAGGTATATTAGCGGGGGGCCAAAACAATGAGCAGTTCTTC
TRBJ1-1,.,TRBV29-1,.,CSVEPRQEAFF,TGCAGCGTTGAACCCCGACAGGAAGCTTTCTTT
TRBJ1-2,TRBD1,TRBV5-4,.,CASSREGGVYGYTF,TGTGCCAGCAGCCGGGAAGGGGGCGTCTATGGCTACACCTTC